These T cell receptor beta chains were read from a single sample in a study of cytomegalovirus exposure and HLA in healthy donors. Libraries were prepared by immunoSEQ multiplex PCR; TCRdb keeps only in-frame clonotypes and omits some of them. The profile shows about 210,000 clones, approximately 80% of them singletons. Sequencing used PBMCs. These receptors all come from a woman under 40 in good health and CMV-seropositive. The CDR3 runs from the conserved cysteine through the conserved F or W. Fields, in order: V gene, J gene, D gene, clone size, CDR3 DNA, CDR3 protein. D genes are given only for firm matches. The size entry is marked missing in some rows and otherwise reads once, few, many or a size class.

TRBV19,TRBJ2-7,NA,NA,TGTGCCAGTAGCACCCAAGTGGGGGCAGGGGAACAGTACTTC,CASSTQVGAGEQYF
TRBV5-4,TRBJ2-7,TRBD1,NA,TGTGCCAGCAGCTGGGGACAGCGAAACTACGAGCAGTACTTC,CASSWGQRNYEQYF
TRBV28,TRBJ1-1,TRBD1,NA,TGTGCCAGCATGCCTCCCCTCTGGATGGGGACAGGGATGAACACTGAAGCTTTCTTT,CASMPPLWMGTGMNTEAFF
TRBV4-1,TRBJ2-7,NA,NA,TGCGCCAGCAGCCAAGACAGTAGGTTAGAAGGAGCCTACGAGCAGTACTTC,CASSQDSRLEGAYEQYF
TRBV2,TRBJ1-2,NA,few,TGTGCCAGCAGTGAATCGGGAATCTATGGCTACACCTTC,CASSESGIYGYTF
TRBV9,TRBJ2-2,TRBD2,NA,TGTGCCAGCAGCGTAGAGGCGGGAGGGTCCGGGGAGCTGTTTTTT,CASSVEAGGSGELFF
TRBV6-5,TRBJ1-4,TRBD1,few,TGTGCCAGCCGATACAGGGGCTCTAATGAAAAACTGTTTTTT,CASRYRGSNEKLFF
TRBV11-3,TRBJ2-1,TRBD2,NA,TGTGCCAGCAGTTTCAGCGGGAGAAGGAATGAGCAGTTCTTC,CASSFSGRRNEQFF
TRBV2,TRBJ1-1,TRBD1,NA,TGTGCCAGCAGTGCCCTGCTTATCACAGGGGGCTACACTGAAGCTTTCTTT,CASSALLITGGYTEAFF
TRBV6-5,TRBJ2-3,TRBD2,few,TGTGCCAGCAGTTACCGTGGAGGGAGGGCCGGGGATACGCAGTATTTT,CASSYRGGRAGDTQYF
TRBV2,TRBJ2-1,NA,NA,TGTGCCAGCACCAGAGGGGGGGGATCCAATGAGCAGTTCTTC,CASTRGGGSNEQFF
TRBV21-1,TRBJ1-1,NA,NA,TGTGCCAGCGTTCACCAGGGGAGCACTGAAGCTTTCTTT,CASVHQGSTEAFF
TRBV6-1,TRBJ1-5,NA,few,TGTGCCAGCAGTGGGGGGGGCCGAGGGAGCAATCAGCCCCAGCATTTT,CASSGGGRGSNQPQHF
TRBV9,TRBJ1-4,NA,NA,TGTGCCAGCAGCAAGGGGGTGGCATCTAATGAAAAACTGTTTTTT,CASSKGVASNEKLFF
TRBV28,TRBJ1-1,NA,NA,TGTGCCAGCAGTCAAAGTGGGAGAATGAACACTGAAGCTTTCTTT,CASSQSGRMNTEAFF
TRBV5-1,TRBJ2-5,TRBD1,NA,TGCGCCAGCAGCTTATCAGGGGGCAGGGGGGAGACCCAGTACTTC,CASSLSGGRGETQYF
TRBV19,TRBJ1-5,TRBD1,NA,TGTGCCAGCAGTATACAGGGGCAGGGCGGTCAGCCCCAGCATTTT,CASSIQGQGGQPQHF
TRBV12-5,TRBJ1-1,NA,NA,TGTGCTAGTGGTTTGGATCTCGACACTGAAGCTTTCTTT,CASGLDLDTEAFF
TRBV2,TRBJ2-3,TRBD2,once,TGTGCCAGCAGTGAGGGCGGGGGGGCCCCAGATACGCAGTATTTT,CASSEGGGAPDTQYF
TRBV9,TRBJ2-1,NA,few,TGTGCCAGCAGCGTAGCTACTCGGGGATTGGGTGAGCAGTTCTTC,CASSVATRGLGEQFF
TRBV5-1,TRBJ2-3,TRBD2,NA,TGCGCCAGCAGCTCCTTTGGCGGGAGGGCCACAGATACGCAGTATTTT,CASSSFGGRATDTQYF
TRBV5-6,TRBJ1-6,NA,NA,TGTGCCAGCAGCCACGAGGGGGATTCACCCCTCCACTTT,CASSHEGDSPLHF
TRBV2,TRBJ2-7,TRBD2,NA,TGTGCCAGCAGCGGGACTAGCGGGGGTAATCTCCACGAGCAGTACTTC,CASSGTSGGNLHEQYF
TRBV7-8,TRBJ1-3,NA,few,TGTGCCAGCAGATATGGAAACACCATATATTTT,CASRYGNTIYF
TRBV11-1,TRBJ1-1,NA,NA,TGTGCCAGCAGCTTAGGCCCACGGGGGAACACTGAAGCTTTCTTT,CASSLGPRGNTEAFF
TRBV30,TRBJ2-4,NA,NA,TGTGCCTGGACTTTACCACTAAGCTCCGTGTCCAAAAACATTCAGTACTTC,CAWTLPLSSVSKNIQYF
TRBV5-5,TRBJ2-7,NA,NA,TGTGCCAGCAGCTTCCGGACAACCGGCTCCTACGAGCAGTACTTC,CASSFRTTGSYEQYF
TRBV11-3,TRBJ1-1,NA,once,TGTGCCAGCAGCGTCTCCAGGGGGAACACTGAAGCTTTCTTT,CASSVSRGNTEAFF
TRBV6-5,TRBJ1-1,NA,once,TGTGCCAGTCGCGGACGACCGGGGGAAGCTTTCTTT,CASRGRPGEAFF
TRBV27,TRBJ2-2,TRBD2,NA,TGTGCCAGCAGAAAGCGGGGAGTTAACACCGGGGAGCTGTTTTTT,CASRKRGVNTGELFF
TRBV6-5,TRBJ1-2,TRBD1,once,TGTGCCAGCAGTTACAGGACAGGGAAGAGTAACTATGGCTACACCTTC,CASSYRTGKSNYGYTF